This T cell receptor beta chain came from a study of T cell changes during pregnancy in multiple sclerosis. Sequenced by immunoSEQ multiplex PCR; TCRdb stores in-frame clones only, minus some. The top ten hold 9.4% of the sample, which has around 25,000 clones, under 95% seen once. Deletions cut 5 bases from V and 5 bases from J, with 18 bases between. The V gene's germline CDR1 is SGHTA and CDR2 FQGTGA. The CDR3 covers 15 residues. V gene TRBV7-3 combines with J gene TRBJ2-5; a possible D gene is TRBD1 (6 bases). This TCR was sampled from a female donor in good health, enrolled as a control in a pregnancy study. This specimen consisted of CD8+ T cells from peripheral blood mononuclear cells, obtained in the third trimester of pregnancy. For the CDR3, the DNA is TGTGCCAGCAGCCTGCAGGGGAACTCAGGGGAGACCCAGTACTTC. Its protein is CASSLQGNSGETQYF.